These T cell receptor beta chains were read from a single sample in a study of cytomegalovirus exposure and HLA in healthy donors. Measured with immunoSEQ multiplex PCR; TCRdb has only the in-frame clones, and not every one. The repertoire includes around 200,000 clones, approximately 80% of them detected once, and roughly 2.6% sits in the top ten. Source material: PBMCs. The receptors were sampled from a woman aged 45 to 65 in good health and CMV-seropositive. Both conserved end residues are part of each CDR3. The order of the fields is J gene, clone size, D gene, V gene, CDR3 length, CDR3 protein, CDR3 DNA. A D gene is named only where the DNA matches it firmly. The size of a clone is reported for some rows only, either as once, few or many, or as a class for expanded clones.

TRBJ2-7	-	-	TRBV7-6	15	CASSSKQGIRYEQYF	TGTGCCAGCAGCTCCAAGCAGGGTATACGGTACGAGCAGTACTTC
TRBJ2-7	-	-	TRBV14	14	CASSLLGAGEEQYF	TGTGCCAGCAGCCTCCTCGGGGCAGGGGAAGAGCAGTACTTC
TRBJ2-7	-	TRBD2	TRBV19	14	CASSAGGPTYEQYF	TGTGCCAGTAGCGCGGGGGGGCCCACCTACGAGCAGTACTTC
TRBJ1-3	-	TRBD1	TRBV6-5	14	CASSTGGSGNTIYF	TGTGCCAGCTCCACAGGGGGTTCGGGAAACACCATATATTTT
TRBJ1-3	-	TRBD1	TRBV7-2	15	CASSRQGEKGNTIYF	TGTGCCAGCAGTAGACAGGGGGAAAAGGGAAACACCATATATTTT
TRBJ2-1	-	TRBD2	TRBV19	13	CASGGGPYNEQFF	TGTGCCAGCGGGGGGGGGCCGTACAATGAGCAGTTCTTC
TRBJ2-2	once	-	TRBV6-6	13	CASTKRESGELFF	TGTGCCAGCACCAAAAGGGAGTCCGGGGAGCTGTTTTTT
TRBJ1-1	-	TRBD1	TRBV7-2	16	CASSLDGTARVTEAFF	TGTGCCAGCAGCTTAGACGGGACAGCACGAGTTACTGAAGCTTTCTTT
TRBJ1-2	-	TRBD1	TRBV5-1	14	CASSSDRVSYGYTF	TGCGCCAGCAGCTCGGACAGGGTATCTTATGGCTACACCTTC
TRBJ1-5	-	TRBD1	TRBV30	13	CAWTTGGNQPQHF	TGTGCCTGGACAACAGGGGGCAATCAGCCCCAGCATTTT
TRBJ1-3	-	-	TRBV6-1	14	CASSTGSSGNTIYF	TGTGCCAGCAGTACGGGAAGCTCTGGAAACACCATATATTTT
TRBJ2-3	-	-	TRBV7-9	14	CASSPLRVTDTQYF	TGTGCCAGCAGCCCGTTACGGGTTACAGATACGCAGTATTTT
TRBJ2-3	-	TRBD2	TRBV11-2	16	CASSLVAGASTDTQYF	TGTGCCAGCAGCTTAGTGGCGGGAGCTAGCACAGATACGCAGTATTTT
TRBJ2-3	-	-	TRBV5-4	15	CASSLGLASTDTQYF	TGTGCCAGCAGCTTGGGGCTAGCCAGCACAGATACGCAGTATTTT
TRBJ2-5	-	TRBD1	TRBV7-2	15	CASSLATGGQETQYF	TGTGCCAGCAGCTTAGCGACAGGGGGGCAAGAGACCCAGTACTTC
TRBJ1-6	-	TRBD1	TRBV18	14	CASSPTDRDSPLHF	TGTGCCAGCTCACCTACAGACAGGGATTCACCCCTCCACTTT
TRBJ1-3	-	-	TRBV6-1	14	CASSAGRKGNTIYF	TGTGCCAGCAGTGCCGGACGGAAGGGGAACACCATATATTTT
TRBJ1-1	once	-	TRBV4-1	16	CASSKEAGLMNTEAFF	TGCGCCAGCAGCAAAGAGGCAGGCCTCATGAACACTGAAGCTTTCTTT
TRBJ2-7	few	TRBD1	TRBV27	15	CASSPRQGASYEQYF	TGTGCCAGCAGCCCTCGGCAGGGGGCATCCTACGAGCAGTACTTC
TRBJ2-1	few	TRBD2	TRBV7-8	16	CASSPNSGLANNEQFF	TGTGCCAGCAGCCCCAACTCGGGACTAGCTAACAATGAGCAGTTCTTC
TRBJ1-1	-	TRBD1	TRBV7-9	15	CASSLWTGLGTEAFF	TGTGCCAGCAGCTTATGGACAGGGCTGGGAACTGAAGCTTTCTTT
TRBJ1-6	-	-	TRBV6-5	12	CASGQGNSPLHF	TGTGCCAGCGGGCAGGGAAACTCACCCCTCCACTTT
TRBJ2-7	once	TRBD1	TRBV6-5	13	CASRPGQSYEQYF	TGTGCCAGCAGACCGGGACAGTCCTACGAGCAGTACTTC
TRBJ2-3	-	-	TRBV5-1	16	CASSPPWPGDVPTQYF	TGCGCCAGCAGCCCCCCCTGGCCAGGGGATGTCCCTACGCAGTATTTT
TRBJ2-2	-	TRBD1	TRBV28	16	CASTPTGTANTGELFF	TGTGCCAGCACCCCTACCGGGACAGCGAACACCGGGGAGCTGTTTTTT
TRBJ2-7	-	TRBD2	TRBV5-4	17	CASSETSGEPVSYEQYF	TGTGCCAGCAGCGAGACTAGCGGGGAGCCGGTCTCCTACGAGCAGTACTTC
TRBJ1-3	few	TRBD1	TRBV5-4	13	CASSLQGTNTIYF	TGTGCCAGCAGCTTACAGGGGACTAACACCATATATTTT
TRBJ2-5	few	TRBD1	TRBV6-1	14	CASSAGTGVETQYF	TGTGCCAGCAGTGCCGGGACAGGGGTGGAGACCCAGTACTTC
TRBJ2-1	-	TRBD2	TRBV4-3	18	CASSQDPGGVSSYNEQFF	TGCGCCAGCAGCCAAGATCCCGGGGGGGTGAGCTCCTACAATGAGCAGTTCTTC
TRBJ2-7	-	TRBD2	TRBV4-2	16	CASSQEASGGSYEQYF	TGTGCCAGCAGCCAAGAGGCTAGCGGGGGCTCCTACGAGCAGTACTTC
TRBJ2-1	-	TRBD2	TRBV4-2	15	CASSQVTGGYNEQFF	TGTGCCAGCAGCCAAGTAACCGGGGGGTACAATGAGCAGTTCTTC
TRBJ2-3	-	-	TRBV21-1	16	CASSMRLAEFPDTQYF	TGTGCCAGCAGCATGCGACTAGCGGAGTTTCCAGATACGCAGTATTTT
TRBJ2-1	-	TRBD2	TRBV29-1	17	CSVALTSGGARGNEQFF	TGCAGCGTTGCTCTGACTAGCGGGGGGGCCAGGGGCAATGAGCAGTTCTTC
TRBJ1-5	-	-	TRBV6-4	16	CASSDETGRFQQPQHF	TGTGCCAGCAGTGACGAAACAGGGCGGTTTCAACAGCCCCAGCATTTT
TRBJ1-1	-	TRBD1	TRBV7-6	15	CASSPRTGGNTEAFF	TGTGCCAGCAGCCCACGGACAGGGGGTAACACTGAAGCTTTCTTT
TRBJ2-2	-	TRBD1	TRBV5-6	15	CASSFGTGPTGELFF	TGTGCCAGCAGCTTTGGGACAGGCCCCACCGGGGAGCTGTTTTTT
TRBJ2-5	-	-	TRBV9	15	CASSVGLGSQETQYF	TGTGCCAGCAGCGTAGGGCTAGGTTCCCAAGAGACCCAGTACTTC
TRBJ1-2	-	-	TRBV6-6	13	CASISGLNYGYTF	TGTGCCAGCATTTCAGGCCTAAACTATGGCTACACCTTC
TRBJ1-1	once	TRBD1	TRBV19	13	CASSFRGHTEAFF	TGTGCCAGTAGTTTTAGGGGGCACACTGAAGCTTTCTTT
TRBJ1-2	-	TRBD1	TRBV10-2	15	CASKGTGQFSIGYTF	TGCGCCAGCAAAGGGACAGGCCAATTCTCTATCGGCTACACCTTC
TRBJ2-7	-	TRBD2	TRBV5-4	15	CASSLGTSGDYEQYF	TGTGCCAGCAGCCTCGGGACTAGCGGGGACTACGAGCAGTACTTC
TRBJ2-4	-	-	TRBV5-8	17	CASSPLPSSVDRDIQYF	TGTGCCAGCAGCCCCCTGCCGTCTAGCGTCGACCGGGACATTCAGTACTTC
TRBJ2-5	-	TRBD2	TRBV6-5	15	CASSYLGLAQETQYF	TGTGCCAGCAGTTACTTAGGACTAGCGCAAGAGACCCAGTACTTC
TRBJ1-2	-	-	TRBV13	15	CASSSIQGPRGGYTF	TGTGCCAGCAGCTCCATCCAGGGGCCCAGGGGTGGCTACACCTTC
TRBJ1-4	-	TRBD1	TRBV5-4	12	CATSTGVEKLFF	TGTGCCACCTCGACAGGGGTTGAAAAACTGTTTTTT
TRBJ2-7	-	-	TRBV7-2	13	CASSLSSYYEQYF	TGTGCCAGCAGCTTGAGTTCCTACTACGAGCAGTACTTC
TRBJ2-2	-	TRBD2	TRBV7-9	16	CASSLIRAGESGELFF	TGTGCCAGCAGCTTAATACGAGCGGGGGAGAGCGGGGAGCTGTTTTTT
TRBJ2-5	few	-	TRBV7-2	16	CASSLQPWSAGETQYF	TGTGCCAGCAGCTTACAGCCGTGGTCGGCGGGGGAGACCCAGTACTTC
TRBJ2-2	once	-	TRBV9	14	CASSVMRGGEELFF	TGTGCCAGCAGCGTAATGCGGGGTGGCGAGGAGCTGTTTTTT
TRBJ2-5	-	-	TRBV10-2	14	CASTESTGLETQYF	TGCGCCAGCACGGAAAGCACAGGGTTGGAGACCCAGTACTTC
TRBJ2-5	-	TRBD2	TRBV4-3	17	CASSQDFQRDTMETQYF	TGCGCCAGCAGCCAAGATTTCCAGCGGGATACGATGGAGACCCAGTACTTC
TRBJ2-7	-	-	TRBV4-1	15	CASRPDYTLSYEQYF	TGCGCCAGCAGACCCGACTACACACTCTCCTACGAGCAGTACTTC
TRBJ1-1	few	-	TRBV19	15	CASSIGDISTTEAFF	TGTGCCAGTAGTATTGGGGACATCTCCACCACTGAAGCTTTCTTT
TRBJ1-3	once	-	TRBV18	15	CASSPDRPSGNTIYF	TGTGCCAGCTCACCCGACAGGCCGAGCGGAAACACCATATATTTT
TRBJ2-1	-	-	TRBV21-1	16	CASSNSSSLDHNEQFF	TGTGCCAGCAGCAACTCTAGCTCGCTGGACCACAATGAGCAGTTCTTC